This TCR beta chain was sequenced for a study of blood T cell repertoires in COVID-19. Methods used by the authors: For nucleated cells, counts were estimated from reference gene primer amplification. Produced via immunoSEQ multiplex PCR; TCRdb's table is partial and in-frame only. That table furnishes V, J and clone size, whereas the DNA furnished D and trimming. The data show approximately 390,000 clones, with 87% seen just once and approximately 9.3% held by the top ten. Living in 24 US areas, the participants were between roughly 18 and 89 years of age. This TCR was sampled from a woman in her forties or fifties who had recovered from COVID-19. Sequences were obtained from PBMCs or T cells enriched from blood (not recorded which).

The CDR3 coding sequence is TGTGCCAGCAGCTTGGGGGACAGGGGTTTGGGCGATGGCTACACCTTC. It encodes CASSLGDRGLGDGYTF. The chain is built from TRBV5-5 and TRBJ1-2, with 10 bases that match TRBD1. The CDR3 totals 16 residues. Germline-derived CDR1 and CDR2 are SGHKS and YYEKEE (reference sequence). V shed 0 bases and J 6 bases; nucleotides not matched to a gene: 8.